This TCR beta chain stems from a study of post-analysis software for immune sequencing data. This clonotype has more than one count but fewer than ten. Its antigen is not known. Trimming shortened V by 2 bases and J by 10 bases, and 16 bases separated the two germline ends. Germline V gene lookup returns CDR1 SGHRS and CDR2 YFSETQ. CDR3 length: 14 amino acids. Whole-study results and caveats: About 5 TRBV segments occurring more often in patients than controls included TRBV5-6, TRBV5-1 and TRBV20-1.

Unique molecular identifiers featured in each of the TCR beta cDNA libraries. TCRdb re-called the PCR reads through MiXCR, storing one row per CDR3 protein. Of about 540,000 distinct CDR3 sequences in the sample, 30% to 40% were seen once. The chain links TRBV5-1 to TRBJ2-1; weak D call: TRBD2 (6 bases). The clonotype comes from a girl under 18 with multiple sclerosis. The source material was blood. CDR3 in DNA: TGCGCCAGCAGCTTTGGCTCGGGAGCGGAAGAGCAGTTCTTC. It encodes CASSFGSGAEEQFF.